This T cell receptor (beta chain) was identified during a study of cytomegalovirus exposure and HLA in healthy donors. The study, taken as a whole, reports: Confirmation in vitro established that a few CMV-associated chains were specific for CMV antigens.

Sequencing was performed with immunoSEQ multiplex PCR; in TCRdb, only in-frame clones are kept and a portion is missing. The sample yields tens of thousands of clones, 93% seen once. This clone has just one count. Its antigen is not identified. The V gene lost 5 bases and the J gene lost 0 bases, with 11 bases spanning the gap. CDR3 length equals 14 residues. The germline V gene has CDR1 GTSNPN and CDR2 SVGIG (reference sequence). While the first cohort had hundreds of subjects, the donors belonged to the separate validation cohort of over a hundred subjects. The receptor's source is a young woman in good health and CMV-seronegative. Sequencing used PBMCs. V usage is TRBV30 and J usage is TRBJ1-3; D gene uncertain. CDR3 amino acids: CAWANTVSGNTIYF. CDR3 bases: TGTGCCTGGGCCAACACCGTCTCTGGAAACACCATATATTTT. Full variable domain (remainder filled in from reference TRBV30 and TRBJ1-3): SQTIHQWPATLVQPVGSPLSLECTVEGTSNPNLYWYRQAAGRGLQLLFYSVGIGQISSEVPQNLSASRPQDRQFILSSKKLLLSDSGFYLCAWANTVSGNTIYFGEGSWLTVV.